A selection of T cell receptor beta chains follows, all from one sample in a study of blood T cell repertoires in COVID-19. Using immunoSEQ multiplex PCR, the repertoire was profiled, and TCRdb retains in-frame clones only, with some absent. The data contain around 140,000 clones, roughly nine tenths of them singletons. Sequenced: PBMCs or T cells enriched from blood (not recorded which). The origin of the receptors is a woman aged 35 to 49 who had been exposed to COVID-19. Each CDR3 is given with its conserved first and last residue.

V	J	CDR3
TRBV15	TRBJ2-7	CATSREGTGSGSNEQYF
TRBV13	TRBJ2-7	CASSFGTNYEQYF
TRBV5-1	TRBJ2-7	CASSRQGRDEQYF
TRBV5-1	TRBJ1-4	CASSVVSGNNEKLFF
TRBV5-1	TRBJ1-2	CASSLDIAIYGYTF
TRBV20-1	TRBJ2-7	CSASGGLGGRYEQYF
TRBV6-1	TRBJ2-7	CAIGQGRSYEQYF
TRBV4-1	TRBJ1-6	CASSQERDFNSPLHF
TRBV6-2/TRBV6-3	TRBJ1-5	CASSWTRGRGQPQHF
TRBV12-5	TRBJ2-4	CASGLYWGQGGNIQYF
TRBV5-1	TRBJ1-5	CASSYTGRDNQPQHF
TRBV5-1	TRBJ2-7	CASSLELTRWYF
TRBV29-1	TRBJ2-3	CSVDPGARGGLAGDTQYF
TRBV18	TRBJ2-7	CASSPGTGTYEQYF
TRBV4-1	TRBJ2-3	CASSQAPSGSGTDTQYF
TRBV5-6	TRBJ2-7	CASSFTGGLEQYF
TRBV2	TRBJ1-2	CASDLGDSGYTF
TRBV2	TRBJ1-1	CASKVQGAFGAFF
TRBV5-5	TRBJ2-6	CASSLSTGGANVLTF
TRBV28	TRBJ2-1	CASSSTSGRTYNEQFF
TRBV9	TRBJ2-5	CASTGTSGGAAETQYF
TRBV29-1	TRBJ1-1	CSVEPDRNTEAFF
TRBV19	TRBJ2-7	CATATSGYEQYF
TRBV7-8	TRBJ2-2	CASSSGTPNTGELFF
TRBV5-1	TRBJ1-5	CASSLDGQGGNQPQHF
TRBV10-3	TRBJ1-2	CAIEAGGPDGYTF
TRBV5-1	TRBJ2-5	CASSSGQGVRETQYF
TRBV9	TRBJ1-5	CASSAGQGGQPQHF
TRBV7-2	TRBJ1-2	CASSTGGGNYGYTF
TRBV28	TRBJ2-1	CASSIQKYNEQFF
TRBV9	TRBJ2-3	CASSVGTPESMGTQYF
TRBV5-1	TRBJ2-1	CASSSTGHWWTFF
TRBV21-1	TRBJ2-1	CASGEQGAINEQFF
TRBV5-6	TRBJ1-6	CASSDRGFSSPLHF
TRBV3-1/TRBV3-2	TRBJ1-1	CASSQGEREAFF
TRBV6-6	TRBJ1-2	CASSTGQGKNYGYTF
TRBV7-9	TRBJ2-7	CASSLDRGGGSYEQYF
TRBV6-6	TRBJ2-7	CASSPSGGVYEQYF
TRBV6-6	TRBJ2-2	CASSPRGDVWGTGELFF
TRBV28	TRBJ2-7	CASSSPGQGSNEQYF
TRBV28	TRBJ2-1	CASSMIAGGSMNEQFF
TRBV5-1	TRBJ1-2	CASSLVQGLLDGYTF
TRBV19	TRBJ2-7	CASSIAAGQTYEQYF
TRBV10-3	TRBJ2-1	CAISEPPVRGGNEQFF
TRBV5-1	TRBJ1-2	CASSLVQGGGYTF
TRBV20-1	TRBJ2-7	CSASSQAGEQYF
TRBV4-1	TRBJ1-2	CASSQGRDRVDGYTF
TRBV5-1	TRBJ1-1	CASSFADKGMNYVNTEAFF
TRBV19	TRBJ2-3	CASSVGGGTDTQYF
TRBV27	TRBJ1-5	CASSGTLNQPQHF
TRBV7-9	TRBJ2-4	CASSLPDREDIQYF
TRBV6-2/TRBV6-3	TRBJ2-1	CASSYTTSGSIEQFF
TRBV19	TRBJ1-1	CASTKVGANTEAFF
TRBV4-1	TRBJ1-1	CASNYFSQGVNTEAFF
TRBV7-8	TRBJ2-7	CASSSPGHPFMQYF
TRBV9	TRBJ2-5	CASSAIQGGAETQYF
TRBV12-5	TRBJ1-3	CASGFTGQGVKSGNTIYF
TRBV4-2	TRBJ2-7	CASSQDGTGGVRNEQYF
TRBV27	TRBJ1-5	CASRRDGGLRQPQHF